The 23 T cell receptor beta chains listed next were all sequenced from one sample in a study of lymphopenia after photon versus proton radiotherapy. Assay: immunoSEQ multiplex PCR; the TCRdb copy retains only in-frame clones and omits some. The repertoire holds 25,000 to 35,000 clones, with 89% as singletons. The sample consisted of peripheral blood, taken from a patient treated with proton-based radiotherapy. All receptors derive from a woman in her 70s with pancreatic cancer. Some clones in this sample may be carry-over from other donors' samples.

This chain links TRBV28 with TRBJ2-3, with 8 bases fitting TRBD1. The ends lost 3 bases at V and 2 bases at J; junction bases unmatched: 7. The CDR3 covers 16 residues. Germline lookup yields CDR1 MDHEN and CDR2 SYDVKM. The CDR3 region is CASSFSGQGATDTQYF. CDR3 DNA: TGTGCCAGCAGTTTTTCCGGACAGGGCGCCACAGATACGCAGTATTTT.

The chain couples TRBV9 to TRBJ1-3; no clear D gene. CDR3 length equals 17 residues. The V gene's germline CDR1 is SGDLS and CDR2 YYNGEE. V was cut by 3 bases and J by 1 base, with 17 bases left in between. The CDR3 bases are TGTGCCAGCAGCGCCCCCGTGGGAGGTTCTTCTGGAAACACCATATATTTT. It codes for CASSAPVGGSSGNTIYF.

The chain combines TRBV28 with TRBJ2-3; no clear D. CDR3 length equals 13 residues. The V gene's germline CDR1 is MDHEN and CDR2 SYDVKM. V was cut by 6 bases and J by 2 bases, with 9 bases left in between. In nucleotides, the CDR3 is TGTGCCAGCAGGGCGGACCCCACAGATACGCAGTATTTT. Protein: CASRADPTDTQYF.

This chain uses TRBV28 with TRBJ1-1; 10 bases line up with TRBD1. The CDR3 totals 16 residues. J lost 1 base, V lost 4 bases, and 6 bases had no gene match. Per germline, CDR1 MDHEN and CDR2 SYDVKM. CDR3 residues: CASSWDRGRRNTEAFF. The CDR3 bases are TGTGCCAGCAGTTGGGACAGGGGAAGGAGGAACACTGAAGCTTTCTTT.

This chain connects TRBV4-1 to TRBJ2-3, with D possibly TRBD1 on 5 matching bases. Germline V lookup: CDR1 MGHRA, CDR2 YSYEKL. The CDR3 consists of 16 residues. V lost 2 bases, J lost 4 bases, and 16 bases lay in between. In DNA form, the CDR3 reads TGCGCCAGCAGCCAAATATACCCCTCAGGGCCAGATACGCAGTATTTT. Residues: CASSQIYPSGPDTQYF.

The rearrangement joins TRBV28 to TRBJ2-7; 9 bases align to TRBD2. Trimming took 7 bases from V and 0 from J; bases not matched to a gene: 13. CDR3 length: 17 amino acids. Germline CDR1 reads MDHEN; CDR2 reads SYDVKM. The CDR3 DNA reads as TGTGCCAGCAACAGTTTAGGAACTAGCGGGTTCTCCTACGAGCAGTACTTC. Translating it yields CASNSLGTSGFSYEQYF.

This clone has just one count. This chain uses TRBV7-2 with TRBJ2-3; 8 nucleotides match TRBD1. The CDR3 has 15 amino acids. V shed 7 bases and J 5 bases; nucleotides not matched to a gene: 11. Germline V gene data show CDR1 as SGHTA and CDR2 as FQGNSA. The CDR3 here is CASTVRGQGEDTQYF. CDR3 sequence (DNA): TGTGCCAGCACCGTACGAGGACAGGGCGAAGATACGCAGTATTTT.

This chain connects TRBV6-5 to TRBJ1-5; 7 nucleotides align to TRBD1. The CDR3 is made up of 15 amino acids. CDR1 MNHEY and CDR2 SVGAGI come from the germline V gene. V was clipped by 6 bases and J by 7 bases; unmatched bases: 12. CDR3 DNA sequence: TGTGCCAGCAGCTCCGCAGGGGGGTTTAGGCAGCCCCAGCATTTT. Its protein is CASSSAGGFRQPQHF.

CDR3 in amino acids: CASNPEWGSASDNEQFF. The CDR3 DNA reads as TGTGCCAGTAATCCGGAGTGGGGGAGTGCCTCGGACAATGAGCAGTTCTTC. This sequence joins TRBV19 and TRBJ2-1; D is perhaps TRBD1 or TRBD2 (5 bases each). V lost 7 bases, J lost 5 bases, and 24 bases lay in between. This CDR3 spans 17 amino acids. Germline assignment: CDR1 LNHDA and CDR2 SQIVND (reference sequence).

In nucleotides, the CDR3 is TGCGCCAGCAGCTTGCTCGACCCAATGAACACTGAAGCTTTCTTT. Protein: CASSLLDPMNTEAFF. The chain joins TRBV5-1 to TRBJ1-1; D is unresolved. V was trimmed by 1 base and J by 0 bases, leaving 10 bases between them. CDR1 is SGHRS, CDR2 YFSETQ, per germline. The CDR3 runs 15 residues.

The V and J genes are TRBV6-1 and TRBJ2-5; no clear D gene. Germline assignment: CDR1 MNHNS and CDR2 SASEGT. This CDR3 comprises 13 residues. Trimming shortened V by 3 bases and J by 2 bases, and 7 bases separated the two germline ends. CDR3 loop: CASSDPIQETQYF. The DNA of the CDR3 is TGTGCCAGCAGTGACCCAATTCAAGAGACCCAGTACTTC.

This chain uses TRBV11-3 with TRBJ1-3, with unresolved D. V lost 4 bases and J 8 bases, leaving 12 bases between the germline ends. CDR3 length: 13 residues. Per germline, CDR1 SGHNT and CDR2 YENEEA. CDR3 DNA: TGTGCCAGCAGCTCGGACTTTGGGGACACCATATATTTT. As protein: CASSSDFGDTIYF.

The chain employs TRBV14 and TRBJ2-3, with D possibly matching TRBD2 (6 bases). CDR3 length: 16 amino acids. The V gene's germline CDR1 is SGHDN and CDR2 FVKESK. V lost 0 bases to trimming and J lost 5 bases, with 15 bases between them. In nucleotides, the CDR3 is TGTGCCAGCAGCCAAGACTGGTCGGGAGTCGAAGATACGCAGTATTTT. Amino acids: CASSQDWSGVEDTQYF. The entire variable domain, with the rest obtained from reference TRBV14 and TRBJ2-3, is as follows: EAGVTQFPSHSVIEKGQTVTLRCDPISGHDNLYWYRRVMGKEIKFLLHFVKESKQDESGMPNNRFLAERTGGTYSTLKVQPAELEDSGVYFCASSQDWSGVEDTQYFGPGTRLTVL.

This chain joins TRBV11-1 and TRBJ1-1; TRBD1 matches 7 bases. The germline CDR1 and CDR2 sequences are SGHAT and FQDESV (reference sequence). The CDR3 extends over 14 amino acids. Germline trimming cut 4 bases from V and 3 bases from J; bases unmatched to any gene: 5. The CDR3 nucleotides are TGTGCCAGCAGCTCCCCAGGGGGATACACTGAAGCTTTCTTT. Encoded protein: CASSSPGGYTEAFF. Drawing the rest from reference TRBV11-1 and TRBJ1-1, the complete variable domain is EAEVAQSPRYKITEKSQAVAFWCDPISGHATLYWYRQILGQGPELLVQFQDESVVDDSQLPKDRFSAERLKGVDSTLKIQPAELGDSAMYLCASSSPGGYTEAFFGQGTRLTVV.

This sequence joins TRBV2 and TRBJ1-1; 7 bases are a match to TRBD1. Looked up from germline, CDR1 is SNHLY and CDR2 is FYNNEI. V trimming: 4 bases; J trimming: 2 bases; junction bases outside the gene matches: 1. The CDR3 is made up of 13 amino acids. In DNA form, the CDR3 reads TGTGCCAGCAGTGGACAGGGTAACACTGAAGCTTTCTTT. Amino acid sequence: CASSGQGNTEAFF.

The chain is built from TRBV30 and TRBJ2-7, with a possible D match to TRBD2 (7 bases). Trimming removed 2 bases from V and 7 bases from J, with 12 bases in between. Germline loops: CDR1 GTSNPN, CDR2 SVGIG (reference sequence). The length of the CDR3 is 12 residues. The CDR3 nucleotides read TGTGCCTGGAGTTGGGGGGGCGCTGAGCAGTACTTC. Translating gives CAWSWGGAEQYF.

The chain links TRBV28 to TRBJ2-1, with TRBD2 as a possible D gene (6 bases). Germline CDR1 reads MDHEN; CDR2 reads SYDVKM. This CDR3 is built from 14 residues. Trimming removed 5 bases at V and 0 bases at J, with 8 bases between. This chain's CDR3 is CASSPGSSYNEQFF. CDR3 DNA sequence: TGTGCCAGCAGTCCCGGGAGCTCCTACAATGAGCAGTTCTTC.

The chain recombines TRBV6-1 with TRBJ2-7, with D perhaps TRBD1 (6 bases). V was trimmed by 1 base and J by 3 bases, leaving 7 bases between them. Germline values: CDR1 MNHNS, CDR2 SASEGT. The CDR3 covers 13 residues. The DNA for the CDR3 is TGTGCCAGCAGTGAAGGGGGACACTACGAGCAGTACTTC. Translated: CASSEGGHYEQYF.

The chain has TRBV5-1 and TRBJ2-5; D perhaps matches TRBD1 (6 bases). Germline V lookup: CDR1 SGHRS, CDR2 YFSETQ. Between the trimmed V and J ends, which lost 0 bases and 5 bases, there was a span of 11 bases. The CDR3 runs 14 residues. The CDR3 nucleotides are TGCGCCAGCAGCTTGGACAGGGTAGGGGAGACCCAGTACTTC. It translates to CASSLDRVGETQYF.

This CDR3 is CASSREWTGDFATNEKLFF. The CDR3, as DNA: TGTGCCAGCAGCCGAGAATGGACAGGGGACTTCGCAACTAATGAAAAACTGTTTTTT. The chain recombines TRBV4-2 with TRBJ1-4; 9 nucleotides agree with TRBD1. The ends lost 4 bases at V and 0 bases at J; junction bases unmatched: 12. The CDR3 spans 19 residues. From germline, CDR1 is LGHNA and CDR2 YNFKEQ.

The V gene is TRBV2, the J gene TRBJ2-1; D is unclear. Germline assignment: CDR1 SNHLY and CDR2 FYNNEI. The CDR3 has 15 amino acids. Trimming took 2 bases from V and 4 from J, leaving 12 bases between them. CDR3 coding DNA: TGTGCCAGCAGTGAACAGTATGAGGTATACAATGAGCAGTTCTTC. It is translated as CASSEQYEVYNEQFF.

The chain has TRBV4-3 and TRBJ1-2, with TRBD1 as a possible D gene (5 bases). Germline V CDR1 and CDR2: LGHNA, YSLEER. This CDR3 contains 15 residues. V lost 0 bases to trimming and J lost 0 bases, with 8 bases between them. The CDR3 DNA is TGCGCCAGCAGCCAAGATCAGGGTTCTAACTATGGCTACACCTTC. Translating it yields CASSQDQGSNYGYTF.

The V call is TRBV4-2, the J call TRBJ2-1, with 10 bases matching TRBD2. Germline V lookup: CDR1 LGHNA, CDR2 YNFKEQ. CDR3 length: 15 residues. The J segment lost 2 bases and the V segment lost 6 bases, leaving 4 bases of the junction unmatched. The CDR3 coding sequence is TGTGCCAGCAGAATAGCGGGAGGCACCTACAATGAGCAGTTCTTC. This gives the protein CASRIAGGTYNEQFF.